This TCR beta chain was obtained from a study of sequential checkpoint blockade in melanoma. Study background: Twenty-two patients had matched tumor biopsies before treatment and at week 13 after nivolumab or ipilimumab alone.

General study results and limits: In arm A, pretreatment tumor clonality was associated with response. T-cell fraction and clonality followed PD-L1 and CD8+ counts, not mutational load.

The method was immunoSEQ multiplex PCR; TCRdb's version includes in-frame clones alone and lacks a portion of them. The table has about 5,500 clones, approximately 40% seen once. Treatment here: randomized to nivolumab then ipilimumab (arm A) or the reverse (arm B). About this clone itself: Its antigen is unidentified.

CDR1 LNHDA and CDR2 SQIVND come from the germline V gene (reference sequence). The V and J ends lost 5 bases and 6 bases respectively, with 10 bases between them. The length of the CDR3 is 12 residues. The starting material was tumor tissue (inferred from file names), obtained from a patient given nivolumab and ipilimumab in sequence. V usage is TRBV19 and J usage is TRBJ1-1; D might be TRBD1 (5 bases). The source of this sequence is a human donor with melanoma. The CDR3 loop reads CASSEGRSEAFF. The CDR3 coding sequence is TGTGCCAGTAGTGAGGGACGCTCTGAAGCTTTCTTT.